One and the same sample provided the 3 T cell receptor beta chains below, sequenced in a study of T-cell memory formation after mild COVID-19 (dated by TCRdb to the early 2020s). The receptor library was made with 5' RACE. Sequencing was performed on an Illumina NovaSeq 6000. Through fastp at Q25 and MiXCR, TCRdb rebuilt clones from the public reads, retaining in-frame beta chains. All rows with the same CDR3 protein become a single entry with the most common DNA and genes. This sample holds approximately 250,000 distinct CDR3 sequences; 16% were observed only once. Around 20% of the sample is in the top ten clones. Sequencing used PBMCs or a T cell subset sorted from them (not recorded which). Receptors originate from a man aged 18 to 30 who had mild COVID-19 (a few samples of this study predate the infection). The sample titles of this study are shuffled in the database, so cell type and time point are left out; the donor was told from shared clones.

This clonotype turned up a few times. The J gene is TRBJ1-2, the V gene TRBV5-1; tentatively, D is TRBD1 (5 bases). The CDR3 covers 16 residues. V was cut by 1 base and J by 0 bases, with 13 bases left in between. Germline V CDR1 and CDR2: SGHRS, YFSETQ. The CDR3 region is CASSLTGGGANYGYTF. CDR3 nucleotide sequence: TGCGCCAGCAGCTTGACGGGCGGGGGAGCTAACTATGGCTACACCTTC.

This sequence joins TRBV2 and TRBJ2-7; a weak D match, TRBD1 (6 bases). The CDR3 sequence is 14 residues long. The V gene lost 4 bases and the J gene lost 4 bases, with 14 bases spanning the gap. Germline loops: CDR1 SNHLY, CDR2 FYNNEI. CDR3 DNA: TGTGCCAGCAGTGGAAACAGGGTCTTTTACGAGCAGTACTTC. Translated: CASSGNRVFYEQYF.

This chain links TRBV7-3 with TRBJ2-3; 10 positions match TRBD2. V shed 2 bases and J 3 bases; nucleotides not matched to a gene: 5. The germline V gene encodes CDR1 SGHTA and CDR2 FQGTGA. The CDR3 is 16 amino acids. The CDR3 region is CASSLYSGGLTDTQYF. CDR3 nucleotides: TGTGCCAGCAGCTTATATAGCGGGGGGTTGACAGATACGCAGTATTTT.